These T cell receptor beta chains were read from a single sample in a study of blood T cells in healthy people across ages. TCRdb recomputed calls from the 5' RACE reads with MiXCR, one row per CDR3 protein. The profile covers roughly 700,000 distinct CDR3 sequences, with about a third appearing a single time and approximately 15% taken by the ten largest. Sequenced sample: blood. These receptors originate from a woman older than 75 in good health. The CDR3 runs from the conserved cysteine through the conserved F or W. The order of the fields is D gene, V gene, clone size, J gene, CDR3 protein, CDR3 DNA. A D gene is named only where the DNA matches it firmly. Size is omitted from some rows. Given values are once, few, many or a class for expanded clones.

d_call: TRBD2
v_call: TRBV9
clone_size: many
j_call: TRBJ2-5
cdr3_aa: CASSVSLAGEETQYF
cdr3_nt: TGTGCCAGCAGCGTAAGTCTAGCGGGGGAAGAGACCCAGTACTTC

d_call: TRBD1
v_call: TRBV7-2
clone_size: many
j_call: TRBJ1-2
cdr3_aa: CASSSPPGTEYGYTF
cdr3_nt: TGTGCCAGCAGCTCACCCCCCGGGACAGAGTATGGCTACACCTTC

d_call: .
v_call: TRBV4-1
clone_size: .
j_call: TRBJ2-3
cdr3_aa: CASSRKRQEGADTQYF
cdr3_nt: TGCGCCAGCAGCCGGAAGAGACAGGAAGGAGCAGATACGCAGTATTTT

d_call: TRBD2
v_call: TRBV7-7
clone_size: .
j_call: TRBJ2-5
cdr3_aa: CASSQPRTSGGETQNF
cdr3_nt: TGTGCCAGCAGCCAACCTCGGACTAGTGGGGGTGAGACCCAGAACTTC

d_call: .
v_call: TRBV4-2
clone_size: many
j_call: TRBJ2-3
cdr3_aa: CASSRGTFLEGTDTQYF
cdr3_nt: TGTGCCAGCAGCCGGGGGACTTTTCTCGAGGGCACAGATACGCAGTATTTT

d_call: .
v_call: TRBV5-1
clone_size: .
j_call: TRBJ1-2
cdr3_aa: CASSLEMGPGYGYTF
cdr3_nt: TGCGCCAGCAGCTTGGAGATGGGTCCGGGCTATGGCTACACCTTC

d_call: .
v_call: TRBV5-5
clone_size: many
j_call: TRBJ2-3
cdr3_aa: CASSPGSRGNTQYF
cdr3_nt: TGTGCCAGCAGCCCGGGGTCCCGGGGAAATACGCAGTATTTT

d_call: TRBD1
v_call: TRBV20-1
clone_size: .
j_call: TRBJ1-1
cdr3_aa: CSARVIGGTDYTEAFF
cdr3_nt: TGCAGTGCTAGAGTGATAGGAGGGACAGACTACACTGAAGCTTTCTTT

d_call: TRBD1
v_call: TRBV20-1
clone_size: many
j_call: TRBJ2-4
cdr3_aa: CSARPTGGAGNIQYF
cdr3_nt: TGCAGTGCTAGACCTACAGGGGGCGCAGGAAACATTCAGTACTTC

d_call: TRBD1
v_call: TRBV30
clone_size: .
j_call: TRBJ1-5
cdr3_aa: CAWSTGQGAGEPQHF
cdr3_nt: TGTGCCTGGAGTACGGGACAGGGGGCCGGGGAGCCCCAGCATTTT

d_call: .
v_call: TRBV6-5
clone_size: many
j_call: TRBJ2-5
cdr3_aa: CASSYFVGETQYF
cdr3_nt: TGTGCCAGCAGTTACTTCGTGGGGGAGACCCAGTACTTC

d_call: .
v_call: TRBV28
clone_size: few
j_call: TRBJ2-5
cdr3_aa: CASSLRQHQETQYF
cdr3_nt: TGTGCCAGCAGTTTAAGGCAACACCAAGAGACCCAGTACTTC

d_call: TRBD1
v_call: TRBV4-1
clone_size: few
j_call: TRBJ1-6
cdr3_aa: CASSQDQGGAGLSPLHF
cdr3_nt: TGCGCCAGCAGCCAAGATCAAGGGGGCGCGGGTCTGTCACCCCTCCACTTT

d_call: TRBD1
v_call: TRBV5-6
clone_size: .
j_call: TRBJ2-1
cdr3_aa: CASSLDLTGVYRNEQFF
cdr3_nt: TGTGCCAGCAGCTTGGACTTGACAGGGGTTTATAGGAATGAGCAGTTCTTC

d_call: TRBD2
v_call: TRBV29-1
clone_size: many
j_call: TRBJ2-5
cdr3_aa: CSSRGAETQYF
cdr3_nt: TGCAGCTCGCGGGGGGCAGAGACCCAGTACTTC

d_call: TRBD2
v_call: TRBV2
clone_size: many
j_call: TRBJ2-5
cdr3_aa: CASRFRGGVQETQYF
cdr3_nt: TGTGCCAGCAGGTTCCGTGGGGGGGTTCAAGAGACCCAGTACTTC

d_call: TRBD2
v_call: TRBV4-2
clone_size: few
j_call: TRBJ2-5
cdr3_aa: CASSQERGGPETQYF
cdr3_nt: TGTGCCAGCAGCCAAGAGCGGGGGGGCCCAGAGACCCAGTACTTC

d_call: TRBD1
v_call: TRBV5-8
clone_size: many
j_call: TRBJ2-5
cdr3_aa: CASSSGTGGIETQYF
cdr3_nt: TGTGCCAGCAGCTCAGGGACAGGGGGCATCGAGACCCAGTACTTC

d_call: .
v_call: TRBV28
clone_size: .
j_call: TRBJ2-4
cdr3_aa: CASSLPGADIQYF
cdr3_nt: TGTGCCAGCAGTCTCCCGGGGGCTGACATTCAGTACTTC

d_call: TRBD1
v_call: TRBV5-1
clone_size: many
j_call: TRBJ2-1
cdr3_aa: CASSPGDRDLGNEQFF
cdr3_nt: TGCGCCAGCAGCCCGGGGGACAGGGATTTGGGCAATGAGCAGTTCTTC

d_call: TRBD1
v_call: TRBV10-3
clone_size: many
j_call: TRBJ1-2
cdr3_aa: CAISEPGTGDGYTF
cdr3_nt: TGTGCCATCAGTGAGCCGGGGACAGGGGATGGCTACACCTTC

d_call: .
v_call: TRBV15
clone_size: few
j_call: TRBJ1-6
cdr3_aa: CATSRVQYNSPLHF
cdr3_nt: TGTGCCACCAGCAGAGTCCAATATAATTCACCCCTCCACTTT

d_call: .
v_call: TRBV5-1
clone_size: .
j_call: TRBJ2-1
cdr3_aa: CASSLAQVAGEQFF
cdr3_nt: TGCGCCAGCAGCTTGGCGCAGGTGGCAGGTGAGCAGTTCTTC

d_call: .
v_call: TRBV15
clone_size: many
j_call: TRBJ2-7
cdr3_aa: CATSRHRAAEEQYF
cdr3_nt: TGTGCCACCAGCAGGCACCGGGCGGCGGAGGAGCAGTACTTC

d_call: .
v_call: TRBV4-3
clone_size: few
j_call: TRBJ1-1
cdr3_aa: CASSQEWGAWGEAFF
cdr3_nt: TGCGCCAGCAGCCAAGAGTGGGGGGCCTGGGGTGAAGCTTTCTTT

d_call: TRBD1
v_call: TRBV12-3/TRBV12-4
clone_size: .
j_call: TRBJ1-4
cdr3_aa: CASGRRTGEKLFF
cdr3_nt: TGTGCCAGCGGACGAAGGACAGGTGAAAAACTGTTTTTT

d_call: .
v_call: TRBV5-6
clone_size: many
j_call: TRBJ2-5
cdr3_aa: CASSLVAGTSQETQYF
cdr3_nt: TGTGCCAGCAGCTTAGTGGCCGGGACTTCACAAGAGACCCAGTACTTC

d_call: TRBD1
v_call: TRBV30
clone_size: .
j_call: TRBJ1-1
cdr3_aa: CALEQGANTEAFF
cdr3_nt: TGTGCCCTCGAGCAGGGGGCGAACACTGAAGCTTTCTTT

d_call: TRBD2
v_call: TRBV7-3
clone_size: many
j_call: TRBJ2-3
cdr3_aa: CASSSLAGNTDTQYF
cdr3_nt: TGTGCCAGCAGCTCTCTAGCGGGCAACACAGATACGCAGTATTTT

d_call: .
v_call: TRBV6-5
clone_size: many
j_call: TRBJ1-2
cdr3_aa: CASAWGYNYGYTF
cdr3_nt: TGTGCCAGCGCTTGGGGTTATAACTATGGCTACACCTTC